The 23 T cell receptor beta chains in this list originate from one sample, sequenced in a study of post-analysis software for immune sequencing data. Study-wide points: Controls had lower frequencies than patients of 4 or 5 TRBV segments, which included TRBV5-6, TRBV5-1 and TRBV20-1.

Unique molecular identifiers were carried by the TCR beta cDNA libraries. MiXCR, applied by TCRdb to the PCR reads, yields one record per CDR3 protein. The sample contains about 400,000 distinct CDR3 sequences, approximately 33% of which appear only once. These receptors have no identified antigens. The sample taken for sequencing was blood. These receptors all come from a girl aged 10 to 17 with multiple sclerosis.

The chain's CDR3 is CASITEYSNQPQHF. DNA for the CDR3: TGTGCCAGCATTACCGAATATAGCAATCAGCCCCAGCATTTT. The J gene is TRBJ1-5, the V gene TRBV2, with no clear D. CDR1 SNHLY and CDR2 FYNNEI come from the germline V gene. This CDR3 has 14 amino acids. V lost 7 bases to trimming and J lost 0 bases, with 10 bases between them.

This clonotype was counted at least ten times. This chain uses TRBV7-3 with TRBJ2-1, with D uncertain. This CDR3 has 14 residues. Deletions cut 8 bases from V and 1 base from J, with 12 bases between. Germline assignment: CDR1 SGHTA and CDR2 FQGTGA. The CDR3 sequence is CASGRGGSYNEQFF. The CDR3 DNA sequence: TGTGCCAGCGGACGAGGTGGGTCCTACAATGAGCAGTTCTTC.

This rearrangement joins TRBV4-3 to TRBJ2-1; weak D call: TRBD1 (5 bases). V dropped 4 bases and J dropped 4 bases, with 8 bases sitting between them. Germline-derived CDR1 and CDR2 are LGHNA and YSLEER. CDR3 length: 13 residues. In DNA form, the CDR3 reads TGCGCCAGCAGCCCGGACATTTACAATGAGCAGTTCTTC. Protein sequence: CASSPDIYNEQFF.

Concerning this clonotype itself: The junction does not match germline at one end; this may be a read error. The genes are TRBV6-5 and TRBJ2-1; D may be TRBD2 (6 bases). The germline V gene encodes CDR1 MNHEY and CDR2 SVGAGI. CDR3 length equals 15 residues. DNA for the CDR3: TGTGCCAGCAGTTACCGGGAGAGCTCCTACAGTGAGCAGTTCTTC. It encodes CASSYRESSYSEQFF.

V usage is TRBV6-1 and J usage is TRBJ2-5; 12 positions agree with TRBD1. The V and J ends lost 4 bases and 7 bases, in that order; junction bases with no gene match: 7. CDR1 MNHNS and CDR2 SASEGT come from the germline V gene. The CDR3 has 15 amino acids. The CDR3 coding sequence is TGTGCCAGCAGTGCGGGGACAGGGGGCGAGGGGACCCAGTACTTC. This sequence encodes CASSAGTGGEGTQYF.

The chain recombines TRBV6-2 or TRBV6-3 with TRBJ1-5; a weak D match, TRBD1 (5 bases). Deletions cut 6 bases from V and 5 bases from J, with 17 bases between. The CDR3 spans 15 residues. The germline CDR1 and CDR2 sequences are MNHEY and SVGEGT. CDR3 sequence reads: CASRILGPSDQPQHF. Written as DNA, the CDR3 is TGTGCCAGCAGGATTCTGGGACCCTCCGATCAGCCCCAGCATTTT.

This rearrangement joins TRBV7-8 to TRBJ2-2; a weak D match, TRBD1 (6 bases). The CDR3 totals 13 residues. V dropped 8 bases and J dropped 1 base, with 8 bases sitting between them. Per the germline V gene, CDR1 is SGHVS and CDR2 is FQNEAQ. The DNA for the CDR3 is TGTGCCAGCGCGACAGGGAACACCGGGGAGCTGTTTTTT. Translated: CASATGNTGELFF.

Concerning this clonotype: The junction differs from germline at one of its ends, possibly a read error. The gene calls are TRBV12-3 or TRBV12-4 and TRBJ1-2; D is unclear. The CDR3 sequence is 14 residues long. The chain's CDR3 is CASSFEGVNYGCTF. As DNA, the CDR3 is TGTGCCAGCAGTTTCGAGGGAGTCAACTATGGCTGCACCTTC.

This clonotype was detected many times. The genes are TRBV5-1 and TRBJ2-1; D is perhaps TRBD1 or TRBD2 (5 bases each). Germline V gene sequence: CDR1 SGHRS, CDR2 YFSETQ. This CDR3 has 13 amino acids. The V gene lost 4 bases and the J gene lost 7 bases, with 12 bases spanning the gap. The CDR3 reads CASSGQGENEQFF. CDR3 nucleotides: TGCGCCAGCAGCGGGCAGGGAGAGAATGAGCAGTTCTTC.

The sample holds a few counts of this clonotype. The J gene is TRBJ2-1, the V gene TRBV7-9, with D possibly being TRBD1 or TRBD2 (6 bases each). V dropped 1 base and J dropped 1 base, with 14 bases sitting between them. This CDR3 region has 17 residues. Germline values: CDR1 SEHNR, CDR2 FQNEAQ (reference sequence). CDR3 DNA sequence: TGTGCCAGCAGCTTAGTGGCCGGGGGCCATTCCTACAATGAGCAGTTCTTC. It encodes CASSLVAGGHSYNEQFF. Together with reference TRBV7-9 and TRBJ2-1, the CDR3 gives the full variable domain: DTGVSQNPRHKITKRGQNVTFRCDPISEHNRLYWYRQTLGQGPEFLTYFQNEAQLEKSRLLSDRFSAERPKGSFSTLEIQRTEQGDSAMYLCASSLVAGGHSYNEQFFGPGTRLTVL.

This clonotype was detected a few times. A read error may produce the germline difference seen at one junction end. J is TRBJ2-2 and V is TRBV12-3 or TRBV12-4; tentative D call: TRBD2 (5 bases). The CDR3 has 15 amino acids. CDR3 sequence reads: CASRSSTNNNGELFF. CDR3 nucleotides: TGTGCCAGCAGGTCTTCGACTAATAACAACGGGGAGCTGTTTTTT.

The rearrangement uses TRBV15 and TRBJ2-1, with 8 bases lining up with TRBD1. Germline V gives CDR1 LNHNV, CDR2 YYDKDF (reference sequence). This CDR3 contains 14 residues. With V trimmed by 8 bases and J by 9 bases, 12 bases remained unmatched. The CDR3 is CATGLRVGQGEQFF. The CDR3 DNA is TGTGCCACCGGCCTTAGGGTCGGACAGGGTGAGCAGTTCTTC.

This clonotype appeared a few times. CDR3 in DNA: TGTGCCAGCAGTTTACGGACTAGCGGGGAGGGGGAGACCCAGTACTTC. It codes for CASSLRTSGEGETQYF. The genes are TRBV12-3 or TRBV12-4 and TRBJ2-5; TRBD2 matches at 12 bases. The CDR3 runs 16 residues. The trim removed 2 bases at V and 5 bases at J, leaving 6 bases unmatched.

This clonotype appeared a few times. J is TRBJ1-2 and V is TRBV16, with D perhaps TRBD1 (5 bases). CDR3 length equals 14 residues. Per the germline V gene, CDR1 is KGHSY and CDR2 is FQNENV. V shed 4 bases and J shed 6 bases, with 15 bases lying between them. The CDR3 DNA sequence: TGTGCCAGCAGCCGGACGCAGGAGGGGAATGGCTACACCTTC. This codes for CASSRTQEGNGYTF.

This clonotype was recorded a few times. The chain employs TRBV20-1 and TRBJ2-1; TRBD2 might be the D (5 bases). CDR1 is DFQATT, CDR2 SNEGSKA, per germline (reference sequence). CDR3 length: 14 residues. V lost 0 bases and J lost 10, with 16 bases in between. In nucleotides, the CDR3 is TGCAGTGCTAGAGATGCGAGGCTAGCAAACGAGCAGTTCTTC. Translation: CSARDARLANEQFF.

The chain has TRBV29-1 and TRBJ1-1; a weak D match, TRBD1 (5 bases). Germline CDR1 and CDR2: SQVTM and ANQGSEA. Trimming cost V 2 bases and J 4 bases, with 11 bases left between them. The CDR3 has 13 amino acids. This chain's CDR3 is CSVEWGGGTEAFF. Written as DNA, the CDR3 is TGCAGCGTTGAATGGGGGGGAGGCACTGAAGCTTTCTTT.

This clonotype was detected a few times. The chain recombines TRBV15 with TRBJ1-2; D call uncertain. V lost 4 bases to trimming and J lost 4 bases, with 13 bases between them. Germline CDR1 and CDR2: LNHNV and YYDKDF (reference sequence). The CDR3 has 14 residues. The CDR3 DNA sequence: TGTGCCACCAGCAACTTTAGGTTGGGCTATGGCTACACCTTC. Its translation is CATSNFRLGYGYTF.

This clonotype was recorded a few times. The chain is built from TRBV20-1 and TRBJ2-1; 10 bases align to TRBD2. CDR3 length: 14 amino acids. Germline CDR1 reads DFQATT; CDR2 reads SNEGSKA (reference sequence). V trimming: 5 bases; J trimming: 2 bases; junction bases outside the gene matches: 3. The CDR3 bases are TGCAGTGCTGTTAGCGGGGGGCCCTACAATGAGCAGTTCTTC. As protein: CSAVSGGPYNEQFF.

The chain couples TRBV4-2 to TRBJ2-1; D may match TRBD1 or TRBD2 (6 bases each). The CDR3 contains 21 residues. Trimming stripped 0 bases from V and 2 bases from J, with 26 bases between. Per the germline V gene, CDR1 is LGHNA and CDR2 is YNFKEQ. In nucleotides, the CDR3 is TGTGCCAGCAGCCAAGAAAAACAGGGAGTGATGGCGGGACTCACCTACAATGAGCAGTTCTTC. Protein sequence: CASSQEKQGVMAGLTYNEQFF.

With regard to this clonotype: A much more abundant neighbour one base away suggests this may be a read error. V usage is TRBV12-3 or TRBV12-4 and J usage is TRBJ2-5; 9 nucleotides line up with TRBD2. CDR3 length: 15 residues. The CDR3 bases are TGTACCAGCAGCCTAAGGGTTAGCGGGGGAGAGACCCAGTACTTC. Translating gives CTSSLRVSGGETQYF.

The chain couples TRBV7-3 to TRBJ2-1; the match to TRBD2 covers 11 bases. Germline assignment: CDR1 SGHTA and CDR2 FQGTGA. The CDR3 covers 18 residues. Trimming removed 1 base from V and 5 bases from J; junction bases left unmatched: 10. This CDR3 is CASSLNPWLAGGHNEQFF. CDR3 coding DNA: TGTGCCAGCAGCTTAAACCCCTGGCTAGCGGGGGGACACAATGAGCAGTTCTTC.

This clonotype was seen a few times. The chain links TRBV4-1 to TRBJ2-1; 10 bases agree with TRBD1. Unmatched junction bases numbered 4, after V lost 0 bases and J lost 2 bases. Germline V gene data show CDR1 as MGHRA and CDR2 as YSYEKL. The CDR3 length is 17 residues. The CDR3 region is CASSQEGGQGPYNEQFF. CDR3 nucleotide sequence: TGCGCCAGCAGCCAAGAGGGGGGACAGGGGCCCTACAATGAGCAGTTCTTC.

There are a few counts of this clonotype. The chain recombines TRBV10-3 with TRBJ2-5; D gene ambiguous. The germline CDR1 and CDR2 sequences are ENHRY and SYGVKD. Trimming took off 6 bases at V and 1 base at J, with 9 bases between the two ends. This CDR3 has 13 amino acids. CDR3 DNA sequence: TGTGCCATCAGGAACAACCCCCAAGAGACCCAGTACTTC. Its translation: CAIRNNPQETQYF.